This T cell receptor beta chain is drawn from a study of blood T cells in healthy people across ages. This clonotype has just a few counts. PCR was performed a second time for about 7 to 11 cycles using a sample-barcoded 5' primer and a J-beta primer mix. TCRdb ran MiXCR on the 5' RACE reads and lists one entry per CDR3 protein. This sample has almost 1 million distinct CDR3 sequences, with about 51% found just once. This receptor was identified in a woman aged 55-75 years in good health. Sequencing used blood.

This CDR3 reads CSVEVAQNSPQHF. The CDR3 nucleotides read TGCAGCGTTGAAGTGGCCCAGAATTCGCCCCAGCATTTT. This rearrangement joins TRBV29-1 to TRBJ1-5, with D hard to call. With 1 base removed from V and 9 bases from J, the gap between germline ends came to 13 bases. Looked up from germline, CDR1 is SQVTM and CDR2 is ANQGSEA. The CDR3 extends over 13 amino acids.